What follows are 12 T cell receptor beta chains derived from one specimen sequenced in a study of blood T cell repertoires in COVID-19. Generated by immunoSEQ multiplex PCR, the TCRdb table keeps only in-frame clones and is missing some. The sample includes around 25,000 clones, roughly 85% of them seen just once. Material: peripheral blood. These receptors came from a man aged 70 or older in a cohort sampled during active COVID-19.

V and J are TRBV10-2 and TRBJ2-3; the match to TRBD2 covers 13 bases. The V gene's germline CDR1 is WSHSY and CDR2 SAAADI. J lost 2 bases, V lost 6 bases, and 5 bases had no gene match. This CDR3 has 16 residues. The CDR3 region has the DNA TGCGCCAGCAGAGAGGGACTAGCGGGAAACACAGATACGCAGTATTTT. Translation: CASREGLAGNTDTQYF.

The J gene is TRBJ2-7, the V gene TRBV5-1, with TRBD2 matching over 7 bases. Per germline, CDR1 SGHRS and CDR2 YFSETQ. The trim removed 1 base at V and 2 bases at J, leaving 9 bases unmatched. The length of the CDR3 is 16 residues. The CDR3 DNA follows: TGCGCCAGCAGCTTGCGGGCTAGCGGAACTACCTACGAGCAGTACTTC. Translating it yields CASSLRASGTTYEQYF.

The V gene is TRBV4-2, the J gene TRBJ1-5; a possible D gene is TRBD1 (6 bases). The V end was cut by 0 bases, the J end by 7 bases, with 16 bases between. Germline CDR1 LGHNA, CDR2 YNFKEQ. This CDR3 has 16 amino acids. The CDR3 coding sequence is TGTGCCAGCAGCCAAGATACGGACAGTGGGGGACAGCCCCAGCATTTT. Its protein product is CASSQDTDSGGQPQHF.

The J gene is TRBJ1-1, the V gene TRBV5-4; D not certain. V lost 4 bases and J lost 3, with 16 bases in between. Germline V gene sequence: CDR1 SGHNT, CDR2 YYREEE (reference sequence). This CDR3 has 15 amino acids. The chain's CDR3 is CASSPGLWRDTEAFF. The CDR3 DNA follows: TGTGCCAGCAGCCCCGGACTGTGGCGGGACACTGAAGCTTTCTTT.

This chain links TRBV5-5 with TRBJ2-3, with 7 bases lining up with TRBD2. This CDR3 has 16 residues. Germline assignment: CDR1 SGHKS and CDR2 YYEKEE (reference sequence). Trimming at V came to 0 bases and at J to 4 bases, leaving 8 bases not matched to a gene. This CDR3 reads CASSLAGSGNSDTQYF. The DNA for the CDR3 is TGTGCCAGCAGCTTGGCCGGGAGCGGGAACTCAGATACGCAGTATTTT.

The chain combines TRBV27 with TRBJ2-5, with 9 bases aligning to TRBD2. V shed 6 bases and J 4 bases; nucleotides not matched to a gene: 6. CDR1 and CDR2 from the germline V gene are MNHEY and SMNVEV (reference sequence). This CDR3 is 14 amino acids long. CDR3 in amino acids: CASRNLAGPETQYF. DNA for the CDR3: TGTGCCAGCAGAAATCTAGCGGGACCAGAGACCCAGTACTTC.

This clone was found once. The V call is TRBV11-3, the J call TRBJ2-1; unclear D gene. The V end was cut by 5 bases, the J end by 4 bases, with 6 bases between. CDR3 length: 12 amino acids. CDR1 is SGHNT, CDR2 YENEEA, per germline. CDR3 nucleotides: TGTGCCAGCAGCGCTAAGTACAATGAGCAGTTCTTC. Residues: CASSAKYNEQFF.

The chain recombines TRBV30 with TRBJ2-5; no clear D. Trimming removed 0 bases from V and 2 bases from J, with 7 bases in between. CDR1 and CDR2 (germline): GTSNPN, SVGIG (reference sequence). The CDR3 is 13 residues long. In DNA, the CDR3 is TGTGCCTGGAGTGTATTGAGACAAGAGACCCAGTACTTC. Its translation: CAWSVLRQETQYF.

This clone was detected only a few times. The chain couples TRBV7-8 to TRBJ2-3; D is uncertain. V was clipped by 5 bases and J by 3 bases, with 18 bases between them. This CDR3 has 16 amino acids. Germline values: CDR1 SGHVS, CDR2 FQNEAQ. CDR3 bases: TGTGCCAGCAGCCGCCCCCCGTTCGGAGCGACAGATACGCAGTATTTT. This codes for CASSRPPFGATDTQYF. The full variable domain, with the rest looked up from reference TRBV7-8 and TRBJ2-3, is GAGVSQSPRYKVAKRGQDVALRCDPISGHVSLFWYQQALGQGPEFLTYFQNEAQLDKSGLPSDRFFAERPEGSVSTLKIQRTQQEDSAVYLCASSRPPFGATDTQYFGPGTRLTVL.

The chain is built from TRBV6-2 or TRBV6-3 and TRBJ2-2, with 8 nucleotides matching TRBD2. V dropped 6 bases and J dropped 1; count of bases not matched to a gene: 7. The CDR3 has 16 residues. In germline, CDR1 is MNHEY, CDR2 SVGEGT. CDR3 residues: CASSPRGGWNTGELFF. The DNA of the CDR3 is TGTGCCAGCAGCCCCCGCGGGGGGTGGAACACCGGGGAGCTGTTTTTT.

This rearrangement joins TRBV28 to TRBJ2-5, with 9 bases aligning to TRBD1. Germline assignment: CDR1 MDHEN and CDR2 SYDVKM. The CDR3 covers 13 residues. Trimming took 4 bases from V and 6 from J; bases not matched to a gene: 3. The CDR3 loop reads CASSWDRAKTQYF. CDR3 nucleotides: TGTGCCAGCAGTTGGGACAGGGCAAAGACCCAGTACTTC.

The rearrangement joins TRBV9 to TRBJ2-1; the match to TRBD2 covers 10 bases. The CDR3 totals 15 residues. The V gene's germline CDR1 is SGDLS and CDR2 YYNGEE. Losses at the gene ends were 1 base for V and 7 bases for J; bases not matched to a gene: 5. CDR3 sequence: CASSVLASGRNEQFF. CDR3 bases: TGTGCCAGCAGCGTACTGGCTAGCGGGAGAAATGAGCAGTTCTTC.